What follows are 3 T cell receptor beta chains derived from one specimen sequenced in a study of cytomegalovirus exposure and HLA in healthy donors. A multiplex PCR was run with 60 Vbeta primers and 13 Jbeta primers. Using immunoSEQ multiplex PCR, the repertoire was profiled, and TCRdb retains in-frame clones only, with some absent. The repertoire holds 150,000 to 200,000 clones, with more than 70% as singletons. Sequencing used PBMCs. The receptors derive from a girl aged 10 to 17 in good health and CMV-seronegative.

In its sample, this clone was seen once. The CDR3 region has the DNA TGTGCCAGTAGTATCACAGACAGCTCCTACGAGCAGTACTTC. This sequence encodes CASSITDSSYEQYF. The chain employs TRBV19 and TRBJ2-7; D is possibly TRBD1 (5 bases). V was cut by 3 bases and J by 0 bases, with 9 bases left in between. Germline loops: CDR1 LNHDA, CDR2 SQIVND (reference sequence). The CDR3 sequence is 14 residues long.

The V and J genes are TRBV19 and TRBJ1-5, with D unresolved. V was trimmed by 4 bases and J by 5 bases, leaving 18 bases between them. This CDR3 has 16 amino acids. Germline V gene lookup returns CDR1 LNHDA and CDR2 SQIVND (reference sequence). This CDR3 reads CASSTPPWTADQPQHF. CDR3 nucleotide sequence: TGTGCCAGTAGTACCCCCCCGTGGACTGCCGATCAGCCCCAGCATTTT. Full variable domain (rest looked up from reference TRBV19 and TRBJ1-5): DGGITQSPKYLFRKEGQNVTLSCEQNLNHDAMYWYRQDPGQGLRLIYYSQIVNDFQKGDIAEGYSVSREKKESFPLTVTSAQKNPTAFYLCASSTPPWTADQPQHFGDGTRLSIL.

This clone was picked up a small number of times. V usage is TRBV6-1 and J usage is TRBJ1-2; D perhaps matches TRBD1 (6 bases). CDR1 and CDR2 from the germline V gene are MNHNS and SASEGT. V lost 1 base, J lost 8 bases, and 11 bases lay in between. The CDR3 has 13 amino acids. CDR3 nucleotides: TGTGCCAGCAGTGAAGGACAGGCAGGGGGCTACACCTTC. Encoded protein: CASSEGQAGGYTF.